The 5 T cell receptor beta chains below were found in one sample sequenced in a study of blood T cells in healthy people across ages. The authors ran a second PCR of about 6 to 11 cycles using a sample-barcoded 5' primer and a J-beta primer mix. TCRdb itself ran the 5' RACE reads through MiXCR, one entry per CDR3 protein. Here the sample spans over a million distinct CDR3 sequences, about 40% being singletons. The specimen sequenced was blood. The receptors derive from a woman under 30 in good health.

In the case of this clonotype: Just one base apart from a much larger clone, this may be a read error. The chain is built from TRBV10-3 and TRBJ1-2; no clear D gene. Deletions cut 2 bases from V and 4 bases from J, with 11 bases between. This CDR3 contains 14 residues. Germline V gene lookup returns CDR1 ENHRY and CDR2 SYGVKD. The CDR3 DNA is TGTGCCATCAGTGAGGCACTAGAAAGCTATGGCTACACCTTC. This sequence encodes CAISEALESYGYTF.

This clonotype came up a few times. This chain uses TRBV9 with TRBJ2-1; D might be TRBD2 (6 bases). Germline CDR1 is SGDLS and CDR2 is YYNGEE. This CDR3 is built from 13 residues. V lost 0 bases and J lost 6, with 7 bases in between. The CDR3: CASSVGGTNEQFF. The CDR3 DNA reads as TGTGCCAGCAGCGTAGGCGGGACCAATGAGCAGTTCTTC.

The J gene is TRBJ2-7, the V gene TRBV6-1; 7 bases map to TRBD1. The ends lost 5 bases at V and 5 bases at J; junction bases unmatched: 18. There are 17 residues in the CDR3. Germline V gene data show CDR1 as MNHNS and CDR2 as SASEGT. The CDR3 sequence is CASSLSGLSFRGNEQYF. The CDR3 bases are TGTGCCAGCAGTCTCTCCGGCTTATCGTTCAGGGGGAACGAGCAGTACTTC.

The chain uses TRBV4-2 and TRBJ2-6; D gene unclear. The CDR3 length is 16 residues. V gave up 4 bases and J gave up 0 bases, with 10 bases separating them. Germline CDR1 reads LGHNA; CDR2 reads YNFKEQ. CDR3 sequence: CASSREIGSGANVLTF. The CDR3 region has the DNA TGTGCCAGCAGCCGAGAGATCGGCTCTGGGGCCAACGTCCTGACTTTC.

This chain uses TRBV6-1 with TRBJ1-1; D not certain. The CDR3 is 13 amino acids. Germline V CDR1 and CDR2: MNHNS, SASEGT. Deletions cut 7 bases from V and 4 bases from J, with 13 bases between. DNA for the CDR3: TGTGCCAGCATGGGAAGAGGGAGCACTGAAGCTTTCTTT. Protein: CASMGRGSTEAFF.